Listed here are 19 T cell receptor beta chains from one sample, sequenced in a study of control samples from healthy donors and cancer patients. Libraries were prepared by immunoSEQ multiplex PCR; TCRdb keeps only in-frame clonotypes and omits some of them. The sample yields tens of thousands of clones, around 90% seen once. Source material: PBMCs. The source is a woman in her sixties with head and neck cancer.

The J gene is TRBJ2-6, the V gene TRBV30; D is perhaps TRBD1 (6 bases). This CDR3 has 15 amino acids. Germline V gene lookup returns CDR1 GTSNPN and CDR2 SVGIG (reference sequence). V was shortened by 7 bases and J by 3 bases, with 16 bases between the two germline ends. CDR3: CASSVGALGANVLTF. The CDR3 bases are TGTGCCTCAAGCGTGGGGGCGCTTGGGGCCAACGTCCTGACTTTC.

Note on this clone: Relative to the germline gene, one junction end is altered; a read error may explain this. This chain links TRBV7-2 with TRBJ2-5, with no clear D. This CDR3 has 14 amino acids. CDR1 SGHTA and CDR2 FQGNSA come from the germline V gene. In DNA form, the CDR3 reads TGTGCCAGCAGTTTAGAGGCGCACGAAGAGACCCAGTACTTC. Amino acids: CASSLEAHEETQYF.

V and J are TRBV6-5 and TRBJ1-1, with 8 bases lining up with TRBD1. Germline-derived CDR1 and CDR2 are MNHEY and SVGAGI. The CDR3 has 15 residues. V shed 0 bases, J shed 4 bases, and the junction held 4 bases outside the gene matches. The CDR3 DNA reads as TGTGCCAGCAGTTACTCGGGACAGGTACGCACTGAAGCTTTCTTT. It codes for CASSYSGQVRTEAFF.

The rearrangement joins TRBV3-1 (or the pseudogene TRBV3-2) to TRBJ2-1; 9 bases match TRBD2. V trimming: 5 bases; J trimming: 4 bases; junction bases outside the gene matches: 6. The CDR3 sequence is 15 residues long. The germline CDR1 and CDR2 sequences are LGHDT and YNNKEL (reference sequence). Written as DNA, the CDR3 is TGTGCCAGCAGCGCGACTAGCGGATCATACAATGAGCAGTTCTTC. As protein: CASSATSGSYNEQFF.

V usage is TRBV20-1 and J usage is TRBJ2-1; D remains ambiguous. Germline V gene sequence: CDR1 DFQATT, CDR2 SNEGSKA (reference sequence). The V end was cut by 3 bases, the J end by 9 bases, with 12 bases between. The CDR3 extends over 12 amino acids. The CDR3: CSASLTPGEQFF. Written as DNA, the CDR3 is TGCAGTGCTAGTCTTACCCCGGGTGAGCAGTTCTTC.

This clone was recorded a few times. The chain carries TRBV6-5 and TRBJ2-3, with a tentative D call TRBD1 (5 bases). The germline V gene encodes CDR1 MNHEY and CDR2 SVGAGI. The CDR3 sequence is 13 residues long. V lost 4 bases and J 2 bases, leaving 7 bases between the germline ends. The CDR3 region is CASSSGHTDTQYF. The CDR3 DNA is TGTGCCAGCAGTTCAGGGCACACAGATACGCAGTATTTT.

The sample holds one count of this clone. This chain joins TRBV5-1 and TRBJ2-3; a weak D match, TRBD1 (6 bases). CDR1 is SGHRS, CDR2 YFSETQ, per germline. CDR3 length: 15 residues. Trimming cost V 7 bases and J 0 bases, with 15 bases left between them. As DNA, the CDR3 is TGCGCCAGCTGGGACAACGCGCATAGCACAGATACGCAGTATTTT. Protein product: CASWDNAHSTDTQYF.

A few counts support this clone. The chain combines TRBV14 with TRBJ2-7, with 8 bases matching TRBD2. Losses at the gene ends were 2 bases for V and 3 bases for J; bases not matched to a gene: 6. The germline gives CDR1 SGHDN, CDR2 FVKESK. CDR3 length: 15 residues. CDR3 coding DNA: TGTGCCAGCAGCCAACCGGGACTAGGGAACTACGAGCAGTACTTC. This gives the protein CASSQPGLGNYEQYF.

The chain is built from TRBV5-4 and TRBJ1-2, with TRBD1 as a possible D gene (6 bases). The CDR3 extends over 16 amino acids. Germline assignment: CDR1 SGHNT and CDR2 YYREEE (reference sequence). Trimming cost V 7 bases and J 2 bases, with 21 bases left between them. The CDR3 loop reads CASGAAGRGANYGYTF. Here the CDR3 DNA reads TGTGCCAGCGGCGCGGCCGGCAGGGGTGCAAACTATGGCTACACCTTC.

The gene calls are TRBV10-1 and TRBJ2-1; TRBD2 aligns across 10 bases. There are 17 residues in the CDR3. CDR1 WNHNN and CDR2 SYGVQD come from the germline V gene (reference sequence). J lost 8 bases, V lost 2 bases, and 12 bases had no gene match. The CDR3 region is CASSENPPSGSADEQFF. In DNA, the CDR3 is TGCGCCAGCAGTGAGAACCCCCCTAGCGGGAGTGCGGATGAGCAGTTCTTC.

The chain has TRBV28 and TRBJ2-2; D is uncertain. Per germline, CDR1 MDHEN and CDR2 SYDVKM. Trimming took off 3 bases at V and 2 bases at J, with 13 bases between the two ends. The CDR3 loop spans 16 amino acids. The CDR3 is CASSFFGPVNTGELFF. The CDR3 coding sequence is TGTGCCAGCAGTTTTTTCGGGCCAGTTAACACCGGGGAGCTGTTTTTT.

The rearrangement uses TRBV11-3 and TRBJ2-3; D remains ambiguous. Germline assignment: CDR1 SGHNT and CDR2 YENEEA. Trimming removed 1 base at V and 3 bases at J, with 14 bases between. The CDR3 consists of 16 residues. CDR3 sequence reads: CASSLGPQLTTDTQYF. CDR3 nucleotides: TGTGCCAGCAGCTTAGGCCCCCAGCTTACTACAGATACGCAGTATTTT. The entire variable domain, with the rest obtained from reference TRBV11-3 and TRBJ2-3, is as follows: EAGVVQSPRYKIIEKKQPVAFWCNPISGHNTLYWYLQNLGQGPELLIRYENEEAVDDSQLPKDRFSAERLKGVDSTLKIQPAELGDSAVYLCASSLGPQLTTDTQYFGPGTRLTVL.

The chain uses TRBV29-1 and TRBJ2-7; possibly TRBD1 or TRBD2 for D (5 bases each). The germline gives CDR1 SQVTM, CDR2 ANQGSEA. The ends were cut back, 5 bases at V and 5 bases at J, with 13 bases in the middle. The CDR3 spans 12 residues. The DNA for the CDR3 is TGCAGCGTTCGGGACCAGAGGCACGAGCAGTACTTC. Residues: CSVRDQRHEQYF.

This clone is a singleton in its sample. The chain uses TRBV28 and TRBJ1-2; D gene unclear. V was clipped by 10 bases and J by 2 bases, with 14 bases between them. CDR1 MDHEN and CDR2 SYDVKM come from the germline V gene. The CDR3 covers 13 residues. The CDR3 nucleotides are TGTGCCACTCGGGAGGGTCACAACTATGGCTACACCTTC. This gives the protein CATREGHNYGYTF.

This clone has only a few counts. The chain has TRBV14 and TRBJ2-1; 8 positions match TRBD2. The CDR3 totals 15 residues. V shed 4 bases and J 7 bases; nucleotides not matched to a gene: 9. Per the germline V gene, CDR1 is SGHDN and CDR2 is FVKESK. This CDR3 reads CASSPRGSGMNEQFF. In DNA form, the CDR3 reads TGTGCCAGCAGCCCTCGAGGTAGCGGGATGAATGAGCAGTTCTTC.

The chain has TRBV7-9 and TRBJ2-1; D may be TRBD1 or TRBD2 (6 bases each). The CDR3 is 14 residues long. Germline CDR1 is SEHNR and CDR2 is FQNEAQ (reference sequence). V lost 1 base and J lost 10, with 14 bases in between. CDR3 protein: CASSLDGGGVEQFF. CDR3 nucleotide sequence: TGTGCCAGCAGCTTAGATGGAGGGGGAGTGGAGCAGTTCTTC. Together with reference TRBV7-9 and TRBJ2-1, the CDR3 gives the full variable domain: DTGVSQNPRHKITKRGQNVTFRCDPISEHNRLYWYRQTLGQGPEFLTYFQNEAQLEKSRLLSDRFSAERPKGSFSTLEIQRTEQGDSAMYLCASSLDGGGVEQFFGPGTRLTVL.

V is TRBV9 and J is TRBJ2-3; D is unclear. The germline gives CDR1 SGDLS, CDR2 YYNGEE. Between the trimmed V and J ends, which lost 0 bases and 0 bases, there was a span of 5 bases. CDR3 size: 14 residues. CDR3: CASSVDGSTDTQYF. The CDR3, as DNA: TGTGCCAGCAGCGTAGACGGAAGCACAGATACGCAGTATTTT.

The chain recombines TRBV6-2 or TRBV6-3 with TRBJ1-3; unclear D gene. The CDR3 sequence is 15 residues long. V lost 0 bases and J lost 0, with 6 bases in between. The germline CDR1 and CDR2 sequences are MNHEY and SVGEGT. This chain's CDR3 is CASSYSRSSGNTIYF. The CDR3 region has the DNA TGTGCCAGCAGTTACTCCCGAAGCTCTGGAAACACCATATATTTT.

This clone showed up just once. The chain links TRBV6-2 or TRBV6-3 to TRBJ2-7, with a possible D match to TRBD2 (5 bases). Germline loops: CDR1 MNHEY, CDR2 SVGEGT. The CDR3 has 16 amino acids. With 2 bases removed from V and 5 bases from J, the gap between germline ends came to 19 bases. The CDR3 region is CASSYASTLGRDEQYF. The CDR3 coding sequence is TGTGCCAGCAGTTACGCTAGCACCCTAGGGAGAGACGAGCAGTACTTC.